The clone carrying this T cell receptor (beta chain) was counted between two and nine times. Its antigen is undetermined. The CDR3 is made up of 14 amino acids. Between the trimmed V and J ends, which lost 7 bases and 0 bases, there was a span of 13 bases. The V gene's germline CDR1 is WSHSY and CDR2 SAAADI. Clones were sequenced by immunoSEQ multiplex PCR, and TCRdb holds only the in-frame ones, with some missing. The sample carries 60,000 to 75,000 clones, approximately 85% recorded once. These data are taken from a study of Tregs in tolerant kidney transplant recipients. The study, taken as a whole, reports: Few patients were studied, so findings need validation in larger groups.

Unstimulated Tregs (CD4+CD25+CD127-) and CD4+CD25- non-Tregs were sorted from PBMCs. This chain links TRBV10-2 with TRBJ2-7, with D possibly matching TRBD1 (6 bases). Here the sequenced sample was Tregs from blood, taken before the transplant. This sequence was found in a human donor who received a combined kidney and bone marrow transplant. CDR3 nucleotides: TGCGCCAGCAAAACAGGGCCGTTCTCCTACGAGCAGTACTTC. Translating it yields CASKTGPFSYEQYF.